This is a list of T cell receptor beta chains from one sample in a study of blood T cell repertoires in COVID-19. The protocol was immunoSEQ multiplex PCR, while the TCRdb copy is restricted to in-frame clones and leaves out a portion. The sample includes 200,000 to 300,000 clones, 86% of them seen just once. Input material: peripheral blood. The receptor source for this set is a young man with active or convalescent COVID-19. The CDR3 runs from the conserved cysteine through the conserved F or W. The D gene is left open where the match is weak. Rows may omit the clone size; those that give it use once, few, many or a size class.

NA NA TRBJ2-5 14 TRBV5-1 CASSLDRSGETQYF TGCGCCAGCAGCTTGGACAGATCTGGAGAGACCCAGTACTTC
NA TRBD1 TRBJ1-2 16 TRBV25-1 CASSETGTGGAYGYTF TGTGCCAGCAGTGAAACCGGGACAGGGGGCGCCTATGGCTACACCTTC
once TRBD2 TRBJ2-3 17 TRBV10-3 CAISDLPGGAAADTQYF TGTGCCATCAGTGACCTACCCGGGGGGGCCGCCGCAGATACGCAGTATTTT
NA TRBD2 TRBJ2-2 14 TRBV28 CATFSSGVTGELFF TGTGCCACCTTCTCTAGCGGGGTCACCGGGGAGCTGTTTTTT
NA TRBD1 TRBJ2-1 13 TRBV6-2/TRBV6-3 CASSGTGVPEQFF TGTGCCAGCAGTGGAACAGGGGTCCCTGAGCAGTTCTTC
NA TRBD2 TRBJ2-1 14 TRBV7-8 CASSFSGGAYEQFF TGTGCCAGCAGCTTTAGCGGGGGGGCGTATGAGCAGTTCTTC
NA TRBD1 TRBJ2-7 15 TRBV9 CASSVGTGPAYEQYF TGTGCCAGCAGCGTCGGGACAGGGCCCGCCTACGAGCAGTACTTC
NA TRBD1 TRBJ1-1 13 TRBV12-3/TRBV12-4 CASIPDRGPEAFF TGTGCCAGCATCCCGGACAGGGGCCCTGAAGCTTTCTTT
NA NA TRBJ2-7 15 TRBV4-2 CASSLESGPRYEQYF TGTGCCAGCAGCCTAGAGTCTGGGCCCCGTTACGAGCAGTACTTC
NA NA TRBJ1-1 15 TRBV27 CASSGPGTMNTEAFF TGTGCCAGCAGTGGACCCGGGACAATGAACACTGAAGCTTTCTTT
NA TRBD2 TRBJ2-1 14 TRBV10-1 CASSASRGGNEQFF TGCGCCAGCAGTGCGTCTCGCGGGGGCAATGAGCAGTTCTTC
NA TRBD1 TRBJ1-2 15 TRBV4-1 CASSQPGQGAFGYTF TGCGCCAGCAGCCAGCCGGGACAGGGGGCGTTTGGCTACACCTTC
NA NA TRBJ1-5 16 TRBV19 CASSINSPISDQPQHF TGTGCCAGTAGTATAAACTCGCCCATTAGTGATCAGCCCCAGCATTTT
NA TRBD1 TRBJ2-7 16 TRBV30 CAWSRIGTGPWVEQYF TGTGCCTGGAGCCGGATCGGGACAGGGCCCTGGGTGGAGCAGTACTTC
few TRBD1 TRBJ1-6 16 TRBV5-1 CASSLDSGGRNSPLHF TGCGCCAGCAGCTTGGACTCAGGGGGGCGTAATTCACCCCTCCACTTT
NA TRBD2 TRBJ2-7 12 TRBV2 CASSGLAGEQYF TGTGCCAGCAGTGGACTAGCGGGGGAGCAGTACTTC
NA NA TRBJ2-1 17 TRBV14 CASSHRVQAISYNEQFF TGTGCCAGCAGCCACCGAGTACAGGCGATCTCCTACAATGAGCAGTTCTTC
NA NA TRBJ1-4 14 TRBV19 CASHPPGISEKLFF TGTGCCAGTCACCCTCCGGGTATAAGCGAAAAACTGTTTTTT
NA TRBD2 TRBJ2-1 15 TRBV6-5 CASRSGTSSYNEQFF TGTGCCAGCAGAAGCGGGACCAGCTCCTACAATGAGCAGTTCTTC
once TRBD1 TRBJ2-7 16 TRBV4-3 CASSQGTGGYVYEQYF TGCGCCAGCAGCCAGGGGACAGGGGGATATGTTTACGAGCAGTACTTC
NA NA TRBJ1-6 15 TRBV3-1/TRBV3-2 CASSQMLVRHSPLHF TGTGCCAGCAGCCAGATGCTAGTTCGACATTCACCCCTCCACTTT
NA TRBD2 TRBJ2-1 15 TRBV3-1/TRBV3-2 CASSREASGGYEQFF TGTGCCAGCAGCCGCGAGGCTAGCGGGGGGTATGAGCAGTTCTTC
NA NA TRBJ1-1 15 TRBV25-1 CASSDAGDRNTEAFF TGTGCCAGCAGTGATGCGGGGGACCGGAACACTGAAGCTTTCTTT
NA NA TRBJ1-6 19 TRBV4-2 CASSQGPLQVPGANSPLHF TGTGCCAGCAGCCAAGGGCCGTTACAGGTCCCTGGCGCTAATTCACCCCTCCACTTT
NA TRBD1 TRBJ1-1 14 TRBV12-5 CASGSDRTGAEAFF TGTGCTAGTGGCTCGGACAGGACCGGTGCTGAAGCTTTCTTT
NA TRBD2 TRBJ2-7 17 TRBV7-2 CASSSPGLSGGAGEQYF TGTGCCAGCAGCTCCCCCGGGCTTAGCGGGGGGGCCGGCGAGCAGTACTTC
NA NA TRBJ2-2 18 TRBV3-1/TRBV3-2 CASSQRGSSARNTGELFF TGTGCCAGCAGCCAAAGGGGCAGTTCCGCTAGGAACACCGGGGAGCTGTTTTTT
once NA TRBJ1-2 16 TRBV4-2 CASSPRRDTSNYGYTF TGTGCCAGCAGCCCGAGAAGAGACACTTCTAACTATGGCTACACCTTC
NA NA TRBJ1-6 20 TRBV27 CATRRVGGWTGSSYNSPLHF TGTGCCACCCGCAGGGTCGGAGGGTGGACGGGAAGCTCCTATAATTCACCCCTCCACTTT
few TRBD1 TRBJ1-1 17 TRBV5-1 CASSLAGQGFLGTEAFF TGCGCCAGCAGCTTGGCGGGACAGGGTTTTCTTGGCACTGAAGCTTTCTTT
once TRBD2 TRBJ2-1 19 TRBV4-2 CASSQEIVSSWRGGNEQFF TGTGCCAGCAGCCAAGAGATCGTCAGTTCGTGGCGGGGGGGCAATGAGCAGTTCTTC
NA NA TRBJ2-1 19 TRBV4-1 CASSRPTPGVRSSYNEQFF TGCGCCAGCAGCAGACCTACCCCGGGGGTAAGAAGCTCCTACAATGAGCAGTTCTTC
NA NA TRBJ1-3 16 TRBV29-1 CSVVVRGTSSGNTIYF TGCAGCGTCGTAGTGCGGGGGACTAGCTCTGGAAACACCATATATTTT
NA NA TRBJ2-1 16 TRBV27 CASSLFAGSSYNEQFF TGTGCCAGCAGTTTATTTGCGGGTAGCTCCTACAATGAGCAGTTCTTC
NA NA TRBJ1-2 17 TRBV21-1 CASSKLLRGGTDYGYTF TGTGCCAGCAGCAAACTCCTCAGAGGGGGGACAGATTATGGCTACACCTTC
NA NA TRBJ2-7 11 TRBV7-2 CASSFSYEQYF TGTGCCAGCAGCTTCAGCTACGAGCAGTACTTC
once NA TRBJ2-1 15 TRBV7-9 CASSPPSSSYNEQFF TGTGCCAGCAGCCCTCCTTCGAGCTCCTACAATGAGCAGTTCTTC
once TRBD1 TRBJ1-2 14 TRBV7-9 CASSLTGQNYGYTF TGTGCCAGCAGCTTGACGGGACAGAACTATGGCTACACCTTC
NA NA TRBJ1-5 15 TRBV19 CASSRQYLSNQPQHF TGTGCCAGTAGCAGGCAATATCTGAGCAATCAGCCCCAGCATTTT
NA NA TRBJ1-5 14 TRBV6-1 CASSETGLYQPQHF TGTGCCAGCAGTGAAACAGGGCTCTATCAGCCCCAGCATTTT
NA TRBD2 TRBJ2-7 16 TRBV4-3 CASSPLGGGRFYEQYF TGCGCCAGCAGCCCCCTTGGGGGGGGTAGATTCTACGAGCAGTACTTC